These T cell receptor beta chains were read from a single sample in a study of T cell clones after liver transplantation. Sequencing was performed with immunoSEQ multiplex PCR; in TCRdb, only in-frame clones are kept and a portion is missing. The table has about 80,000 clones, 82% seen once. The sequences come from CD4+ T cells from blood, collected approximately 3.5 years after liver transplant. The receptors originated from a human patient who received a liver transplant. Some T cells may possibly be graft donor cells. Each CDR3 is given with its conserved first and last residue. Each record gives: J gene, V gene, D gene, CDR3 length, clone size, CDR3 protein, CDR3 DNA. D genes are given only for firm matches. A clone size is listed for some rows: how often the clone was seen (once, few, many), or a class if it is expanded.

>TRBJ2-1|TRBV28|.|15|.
CASSSPRTGRDEQFF
TGTGCCAGCAGTTCCCCTAGGACAGGGAGGGATGAGCAGTTCTTC
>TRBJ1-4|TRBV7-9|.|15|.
CASSPPQGANEKLFF
TGTGCCAGCAGCCCTCCGCAGGGAGCTAATGAAAAACTGTTTTTT
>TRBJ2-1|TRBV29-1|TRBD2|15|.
CSVERLAGGVNEQFF
TGCAGCGTAGAACGACTAGCGGGAGGGGTCAATGAGCAGTTCTTC
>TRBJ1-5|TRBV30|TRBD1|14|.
CAWSATGVNQPQHF
TGTGCCTGGTCTGCGACAGGGGTAAATCAGCCCCAGCATTTT
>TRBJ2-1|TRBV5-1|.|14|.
CASSLSGQWNEQFF
TGCGCCAGCAGCTTAAGTGGACAGTGGAATGAGCAGTTCTTC
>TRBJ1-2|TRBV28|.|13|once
CASTLGGVYGYTF
TGTGCCAGCACCTTGGGGGGTGTCTATGGCTACACCTTC
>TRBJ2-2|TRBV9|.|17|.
CASSPQGGGLNTGELFF
TGTGCCAGCAGCCCACAGGGAGGGGGATTAAACACCGGGGAGCTGTTTTTT
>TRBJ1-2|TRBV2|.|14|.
CASSVSSGVFGYTF
TGTGCCAGCAGTGTTTCCAGTGGGGTGTTTGGCTACACCTTC
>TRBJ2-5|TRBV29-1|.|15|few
CSVTRAALPQETQYF
TGCAGCGTTACCCGGGCCGCCCTCCCCCAAGAGACCCAGTACTTC
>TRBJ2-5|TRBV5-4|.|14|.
CASSLTLTKETQYF
TGTGCCAGCAGCTTGACTTTAACCAAAGAGACCCAGTACTTC
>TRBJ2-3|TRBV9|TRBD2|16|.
CASSVDGRASTDTQYF
TGTGCCAGCAGCGTAGACGGGAGGGCAAGCACAGATACGCAGTATTTT
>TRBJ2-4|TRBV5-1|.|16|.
CASSWHVRVEVDIQYF
TGCGCCAGCAGCTGGCACGTAAGGGTTGAGGTGGACATTCAGTACTTC
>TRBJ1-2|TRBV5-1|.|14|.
CASSLSNGPYGYTF
TGCGCCAGCAGCTTGTCAAACGGTCCTTATGGCTACACCTTC
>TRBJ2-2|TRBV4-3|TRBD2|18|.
CASSQDWAGGPNTGELFF
TGCGCCAGCAGCCAAGATTGGGCGGGAGGGCCAAACACCGGGGAGCTGTTTTTT
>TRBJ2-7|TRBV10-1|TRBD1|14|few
CASSAAGGPYEQYF
TGCGCCAGCAGTGCGGCAGGGGGACCCTACGAGCAGTACTTC